Listed here are 17 T cell receptor beta chains from one sample, sequenced in a study of blood T cell repertoires in COVID-19. Produced via immunoSEQ multiplex PCR; TCRdb's table is partial and in-frame only. The sample gives around 120,000 clones, 88% of which show up once; 1.5% is in the top ten. Sequencing was performed on peripheral blood. These receptors all stem from a human donor in a cohort sampled during active COVID-19.

J is TRBJ2-1 and V is TRBV19; D call uncertain. From germline, CDR1 is LNHDA and CDR2 SQIVND (reference sequence). Trimming stripped 3 bases from V and 2 bases from J, with 11 bases between. This CDR3 has 15 residues. Written as DNA, the CDR3 is TGTGCCAGTAGTATCGCGGCCCATACCTACAATGAGCAGTTCTTC. This gives the protein CASSIAAHTYNEQFF.

The chain has TRBV7-9 and TRBJ2-3, with D tentatively TRBD1 (6 bases). The CDR3 sequence is 15 residues long. Trimming stripped 6 bases from V and 2 bases from J, with 15 bases between. Per the germline V gene, CDR1 is SEHNR and CDR2 is FQNEAQ (reference sequence). The CDR3 spells CASSVRGVDTDTQYF. CDR3 bases: TGTGCCAGCAGTGTCAGGGGAGTCGACACAGATACGCAGTATTTT.

The chain employs TRBV19 and TRBJ2-1, with D maybe TRBD2 (5 bases). The CDR3 runs to 15 residues. Between the trimmed V and J ends, which lost 9 bases and 2 bases, there was a span of 17 bases. CDR1 and CDR2 from the germline V gene are LNHDA and SQIVND (reference sequence). In DNA, the CDR3 is TGTGCCAGCCGCCTCGGACTCTCGACCTACAATGAGCAGTTCTTC. Its translation: CASRLGLSTYNEQFF. Complete variable domain (other parts from reference TRBV19 and TRBJ2-1): DGGITQSPKYLFRKEGQNVTLSCEQNLNHDAMYWYRQDPGQGLRLIYYSQIVNDFQKGDIAEGYSVSREKKESFPLTVTSAQKNPTAFYLCASRLGLSTYNEQFFGPGTRLTVL.

The chain combines TRBV5-1 with TRBJ1-1, with 7 bases matching TRBD1. CDR3 size: 14 residues. Germline loops: CDR1 SGHRS, CDR2 YFSETQ. The junction had 6 bases not matched to a gene; V was cut back by 4 bases and J by 3 bases. The CDR3 loop is CASSLQGTYTEAFF. CDR3 in DNA: TGCGCCAGCAGCCTACAGGGGACCTACACTGAAGCTTTCTTT.

The genes are TRBV27 and TRBJ2-1, with D perhaps matching TRBD1 (5 bases). Trimming stripped 2 bases from V and 4 bases from J, with 6 bases between. CDR3 length: 13 amino acids. Per the germline V gene, CDR1 is MNHEY and CDR2 is SMNVEV (reference sequence). CDR3 DNA sequence: TGTGCCAGCAGTTTACGACAGTACAATGAGCAGTTCTTC. The encoded protein is CASSLRQYNEQFF.

The CDR3 spells CASSDGAGGYEQYF. CDR3 nucleotide sequence: TGTGCCAGCAGTGACGGAGCGGGAGGCTACGAGCAGTACTTC. V usage is TRBV2 and J usage is TRBJ2-7; 9 bases line up with TRBD2. This CDR3 has 14 amino acids. The V segment lost 3 bases and the J segment 3 bases; nucleotides outside the gene matches: 3. Germline CDR1 and CDR2: SNHLY and FYNNEI.

This chain connects TRBV6-5 to TRBJ2-5; D might be TRBD1 (6 bases). The CDR3 is made up of 14 amino acids. From germline, CDR1 is MNHEY and CDR2 SVGAGI. Trimming stripped 4 bases from V and 2 bases from J, with 11 bases between. The CDR3 DNA reads TGTGCCAGCAGTTTCGGGACATCTCAAGAGACCCAGTACTTC. Translated: CASSFGTSQETQYF.

CDR3 sequence (DNA): TGTGCCAGCGCTGAGGCACCCGTTTTGGTGGAGACCCAGTACTTC. Protein product: CASAEAPVLVETQYF. This chain links TRBV28 with TRBJ2-5; no clear D. The V gene lost 8 bases and the J gene lost 5 bases, with 21 bases spanning the gap. The CDR3 runs to 15 residues. CDR1 and CDR2 from the germline V gene are MDHEN and SYDVKM. The variable domain in full, with the rest retrieved from reference TRBV28 and TRBJ2-5, is DVKVTQSSRYLVKRTGEKVFLECVQDMDHENMFWYRQDPGLGLRLIYFSYDVKMKEKGDIPEGYSVSREKKERFSLILESASTNQTSMYLCASAEAPVLVETQYFGPGTRLLVL.

The chain links TRBV7-9 to TRBJ2-1; D gene uncertain. CDR1 is SEHNR and CDR2 is FQNEAQ in the germline V gene (reference sequence). The CDR3 loop spans 13 amino acids. V shed 2 bases and J shed 7 bases, with 9 bases lying between them. CDR3 coding DNA: TGTGCCAGCAGCTTAAGCACTAAGAATGAGCAGTTCTTC. This sequence encodes CASSLSTKNEQFF.

This clone occurred a few times. The chain couples TRBV6-6 to TRBJ1-5; 7 positions match TRBD1. The CDR3 length is 17 residues. In germline, CDR1 is MNHNY, CDR2 SVGAGI (reference sequence). Unmatched junction bases numbered 10, after V lost 5 bases and J lost 0 bases. The CDR3, as DNA: TGTGCCAGCAGTCCGGGGACAGAAACATATAGCAATCAGCCCCAGCATTTT. It yields the protein CASSPGTETYSNQPQHF.

The chain links TRBV9 to TRBJ2-5; D possibly corresponds to TRBD2 (6 bases). The CDR3 contains 13 residues. Trimming took off 3 bases at V and 4 bases at J, with 10 bases between the two ends. Germline CDR1 and CDR2: SGDLS and YYNGEE. The CDR3 DNA reads TGTGCCAGCAGCGCTATGGGGGGAGAGACCCAGTACTTC. Translation: CASSAMGGETQYF.

The chain recombines TRBV5-1 with TRBJ2-1; D might be TRBD2 (7 bases). With 0 bases removed from V and 9 bases from J, the gap between germline ends came to 16 bases. The CDR3 has 15 residues. Germline V gives CDR1 SGHRS, CDR2 YFSETQ. The CDR3 nucleotides read TGCGCCAGCAGCTTGGATCGGGGGGCGCGTAGTGAGCAGTTCTTC. Residues: CASSLDRGARSEQFF.

V gene TRBV12-3 or TRBV12-4 combines with J gene TRBJ2-7, with D hard to call. The CDR3 runs 11 residues. The V gene lost 3 bases and the J gene lost 6 bases, with 6 bases spanning the gap. The CDR3 loop reads CASSFSGEQYF. The CDR3 DNA follows: TGTGCCAGCAGTTTTAGTGGCGAGCAGTACTTC.

V usage is TRBV11-3 and J usage is TRBJ2-7, with D maybe TRBD1 (6 bases). This CDR3 comprises 13 residues. Germline V gene lookup returns CDR1 SGHNT and CDR2 YENEEA. The germline V and J ends were trimmed by 5 bases and 3 bases, with 11 bases remaining between them. The CDR3 spells CASSEGVGYEQYF. CDR3 bases: TGTGCCAGCAGCGAGGGGGTAGGCTACGAGCAGTACTTC.

The chain couples TRBV4-1 to TRBJ2-5, with 14 bases matching TRBD2. CDR1 MGHRA and CDR2 YSYEKL come from the germline V gene. This CDR3 contains 17 residues. Germline trimming cut 5 bases from V and 0 bases from J; bases unmatched to any gene: 5. The CDR3 nucleotides are TGCGCCAGCAGCTTTGGACTAGCGGGGGGCTACCAAGAGACCCAGTACTTC. Translated: CASSFGLAGGYQETQYF.

The chain combines TRBV27 with TRBJ2-1, with 11 bases matching TRBD2. Germline V gene sequence: CDR1 MNHEY, CDR2 SMNVEV (reference sequence). The junction had 10 bases not matched to a gene; V was cut back by 2 bases and J by 10 bases. CDR3 length equals 16 residues. Here the CDR3 DNA reads TGTGCCAGCAGTTTAACCACTAGCGGGGGTGTGGTAGAGCAGTTCTTC. It encodes CASSLTTSGGVVEQFF.

The V gene is TRBV6-5, the J gene TRBJ2-4, with D possibly TRBD1 on 6 matching bases. The V end was cut by 6 bases, the J end by 2 bases, with 14 bases between. The CDR3 loop spans 15 amino acids. Germline values: CDR1 MNHEY, CDR2 SVGAGI. This chain's CDR3 is CASSTSRGTKNIQYF. The DNA for the CDR3 is TGTGCCAGCAGCACCTCAAGGGGGACCAAAAACATTCAGTACTTC.